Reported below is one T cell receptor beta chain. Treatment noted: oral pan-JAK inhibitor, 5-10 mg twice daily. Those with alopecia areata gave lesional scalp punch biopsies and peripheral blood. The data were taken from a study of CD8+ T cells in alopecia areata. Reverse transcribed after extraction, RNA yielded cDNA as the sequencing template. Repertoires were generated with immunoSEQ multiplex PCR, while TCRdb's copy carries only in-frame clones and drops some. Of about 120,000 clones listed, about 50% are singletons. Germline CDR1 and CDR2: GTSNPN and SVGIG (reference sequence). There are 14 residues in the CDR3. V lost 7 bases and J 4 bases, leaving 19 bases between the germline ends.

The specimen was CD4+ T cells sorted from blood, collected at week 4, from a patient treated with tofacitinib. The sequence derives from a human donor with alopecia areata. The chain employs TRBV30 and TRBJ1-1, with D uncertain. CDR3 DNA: TGTGCCTCCGACCACCGGGCCCCGGGCACTGAAGCTTTCTTT. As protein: CASDHRAPGTEAFF.